Each of the 24 T cell receptor beta chains below was sequenced from the same sample in a study of regulatory T cells in long-lasting Graves disease. The TCR beta library used iRepertoire HTBI primers with Arm-PCR amplification of CDR3. TCRdb independently ran MiXCR on the multiplex PCR reads; one entry per CDR3 protein. The profile shows about 450,000 distinct CDR3 sequences, roughly 15% of them singletons. The sample's time point: newly diagnosed GD, antithyroid drugs for less than 3 months. The TCR library used RNA extracted from PBMCs. Separately, the same data were catalogued under a study of T cells in Graves' hyperthyroidism and ophthalmopathy.

The sequences come from peripheral blood mononuclear cells (PBMCs), collected at new diagnosis, from a patient treated with antithyroid drugs. These receptors were taken from a woman in her 50s with Graves disease.

This clonotype was counted only a few times. The chain has TRBV6-2 or TRBV6-3 and TRBJ1-1, with 12 bases matching TRBD1. The CDR3 consists of 15 residues. Germline V CDR1 and CDR2: MNHEY, SVGEGT. V shed 6 bases, J shed 3 bases, and the junction held 5 bases outside the gene matches. The CDR3 spells CASRGQGAQDTEAFF. CDR3 nucleotides: TGTGCCAGCAGGGGACAGGGGGCGCAGGACACTGAAGCTTTCTTT.

This clonotype has just a few counts. This chain links TRBV5-1 with TRBJ2-1; 8 bases are shared with TRBD2. This CDR3 is built from 14 residues. Germline values: CDR1 SGHRS, CDR2 YFSETQ. The junction had 6 bases not matched to a gene; V was cut back by 0 bases and J by 10 bases. The CDR3 sequence is CASSLAWGTREQFF. CDR3 coding DNA: TGCGCCAGCAGCTTGGCGTGGGGGACTAGGGAGCAGTTCTTC.

For this clonotype: A clone one base away is much larger, so this may be a read error. The V gene is TRBV25-1, the J gene TRBJ2-1; 8 nucleotides align to TRBD1. Trimming at V came to 5 bases and at J to 10 bases, leaving 16 bases not matched to a gene. The germline V gene encodes CDR1 MGHDK and CDR2 SYGVNS. The CDR3 is 16 amino acids. The CDR3 DNA sequence: TGTGCCAGCAGTAACCCTTTTCAGGGGGCGAGATACGAGCAGTTCTTC. Amino acids: CASSNPFQGARYEQFF.

The sample holds many counts of this clonotype. The genes are TRBV29-1 and TRBJ1-1, with a weak D call TRBD1 (5 bases). Trimming removed 1 base at V and 3 bases at J, with 12 bases between. CDR1 SQVTM and CDR2 ANQGSEA come from the germline V gene. The CDR3 is 14 residues long. The CDR3 loop reads CSVEVPGQDTEAFF. Here the CDR3 DNA reads TGCAGCGTTGAAGTCCCAGGGCAGGACACTGAAGCTTTCTTT.

Only a few counts were recorded for this clonotype. V usage is TRBV7-3 and J usage is TRBJ1-2, with D perhaps matching TRBD1 (6 bases). Trimming took 5 bases from V and 8 from J, leaving 15 bases between them. CDR1 is SGHTA, CDR2 FQGTGA, per germline. The CDR3 covers 13 residues. For the CDR3, the DNA is TGTGCCAGCAGCCTGGACAGTCGGAGAGGCTACACCTTC. This sequence encodes CASSLDSRRGYTF.

This chain uses TRBV7-3 with TRBJ2-1; a possible D gene is TRBD2 (6 bases). This CDR3 comprises 14 residues. V lost 6 bases and J 5 bases, leaving 14 bases between the germline ends. Per the germline V gene, CDR1 is SGHTA and CDR2 is FQGTGA. The CDR3 nucleotides read TGTGCCAGCAGTCAAACGGGAGTCCACAATGAGCAGTTCTTC. Amino acids: CASSQTGVHNEQFF.

This clonotype was observed many times. The chain employs TRBV30 and TRBJ2-3; a possible D gene is TRBD1 (5 bases). CDR1 GTSNPN and CDR2 SVGIG come from the germline V gene (reference sequence). The CDR3 is 13 residues long. Trimming cost V 8 bases and J 2 bases, with 14 bases left between them. The DNA of the CDR3 is TGTGCCGTGGACACTGGGATCACAGATACGCAGTATTTT. This gives the protein CAVDTGITDTQYF.

This clonotype was counted a few times. The chain is built from TRBV6-2 or TRBV6-3 and TRBJ2-2, with a possible D match to TRBD1 (6 bases). The CDR3 loop spans 15 amino acids. Germline values: CDR1 MNHEY, CDR2 SVGEGT. Trimming stripped 3 bases from V and 0 bases from J, with 8 bases between. The CDR3 DNA sequence: TGTGCCAGCAGTTATGACAGGTCGAACACCGGGGAGCTGTTTTTT. Its protein product is CASSYDRSNTGELFF.

On this clonotype: Given a much more abundant clone one base away, this may be a read error. The rearrangement uses TRBV7-9 and TRBJ2-1, with no clear D. The germline V gene has CDR1 SEHNR and CDR2 FQNEAQ (reference sequence). The CDR3 runs to 16 residues. Here the CDR3 DNA reads TGTGCCAGCAGTAAGCCGAAATACTCCGAATACAATGAGCGGTTCTTC. Translated, it gives CASSKPKYSEYNERFF.

The chain uses TRBV30 and TRBJ2-5; D uncertain. The germline V and J ends were trimmed by 3 bases and 5 bases, with 10 bases remaining between them. Germline CDR1 is GTSNPN and CDR2 is SVGIG (reference sequence). The length of the CDR3 is 12 residues. CDR3 bases: TGTGCCTGGAGATCGGGCGCGGAGACCCAGTACTTC. This gives the protein CAWRSGAETQYF.

Comments on this clonotype: Just one base apart from a much larger clone, this may be a read error. The gene calls are TRBV3-1 and TRBJ2-1; D is possibly TRBD1 (5 bases). In germline, CDR1 is LGHDT, CDR2 YNNKEL (reference sequence). V lost 1 base and J 10 bases, leaving 14 bases between the germline ends. This CDR3 is built from 14 residues. CDR3 DNA: TGTGCCAGCAGCCAAGTTCAGGGTCCCTACGAGCAGTTCTTC. Residues: CASSQVQGPYEQFF.

Ten or more counts support this clonotype. The chain couples TRBV6-1 to TRBJ2-3; unclear D gene. V was clipped by 6 bases and J by 2 bases, with 12 bases between them. Germline CDR1 is MNHNS and CDR2 is SASEGT. This CDR3 is built from 14 residues. The CDR3 coding sequence is TGTGCCAGCAGGGCTTTCACACACACAGATACGCAGTATTTT. The encoded protein is CASRAFTHTDTQYF.

The table lists this clonotype with a few counts. J is TRBJ2-2 and V is TRBV2, with 14 bases that match TRBD2. V trimming: 6 bases; J trimming: 8 bases; junction bases outside the gene matches: 2. The CDR3 covers 14 residues. In germline, CDR1 is SNHLY, CDR2 FYNNEI. In DNA form, the CDR3 reads TGTGCCAGCAGCGGGACTAGCGGGGGAGGGGAGCTGTTTTTT. This gives the protein CASSGTSGGGELFF.

V gene TRBV7-9 combines with J gene TRBJ1-2; TRBD1 matches 9 bases. Germline V gene sequence: CDR1 SEHNR, CDR2 FQNEAQ (reference sequence). Trimming cost V 5 bases and J 13 bases; bases outside gene matches: 17. CDR3 length: 15 amino acids. The CDR3 DNA reads as TGTGCCAGCAGCGCCCGGGACAGGGCGTTTTTCGTTTCCACCTTC. It yields the protein CASSARDRAFFVSTF.

The chain carries TRBV19 and TRBJ1-5; 8 positions match TRBD1. The CDR3 length is 15 residues. V lost 2 bases to trimming and J lost 6 bases; unmatched junction nucleotides: 6. Germline assignment: CDR1 LNHDA and CDR2 SQIVND (reference sequence). CDR3 nucleotide sequence: TGTGCCAGTAGTATAACAGGGGGAGGGGGTCAGCCCCAGCATTTT. Amino acids: CASSITGGGGQPQHF.

This clonotype came up many times. This chain connects TRBV2 to TRBJ2-3, with 14 nucleotides matching TRBD2. CDR3 length: 18 amino acids. The V gene's germline CDR1 is SNHLY and CDR2 FYNNEI. Germline trimming cut 8 bases from V and 6 bases from J; bases unmatched to any gene: 16. CDR3 nucleotides: TGTGCCAGCCCGGGACTAGCGGGAGAAACCCCTTTTACGGATACGCAGTATTTT. It translates to CASPGLAGETPFTDTQYF.

A note on this clonotype: Possible read error: a much larger clone is one base away. This chain connects TRBV6-2 or TRBV6-3 to TRBJ2-7, with 7 nucleotides matching TRBD1. The CDR3 runs 12 residues. V lost 6 bases, J lost 6 bases, and 5 bases stayed unmatched. The V gene's germline CDR1 is MNHEY and CDR2 SVGEGT. CDR3 protein: CASSLRTGEQYF. The DNA of the CDR3 is TGTGCCAGCAGCCTTAGGACAGGCGAGCAGTACTTC.

This clonotype appeared many times. This rearrangement joins TRBV12-3 or TRBV12-4 to TRBJ2-7, with TRBD1 matching over 7 bases. The CDR3 runs to 13 residues. J gave up 1 base and V 4 bases, and 1 base lay outside the gene matches. The CDR3 protein is CASSWGQSYEQYF. Here the CDR3 DNA reads TGTGCCAGCAGTTGGGGACAGTCCTACGAGCAGTACTTC.

This clonotype was counted between two and nine times. The chain uses TRBV7-9 and TRBJ2-3; D assignment may be TRBD1 or TRBD2 (5 bases each). The CDR3 consists of 15 residues. Germline V gene data show CDR1 as SEHNR and CDR2 as FQNEAQ (reference sequence). V shed 2 bases and J shed 2 bases, with 11 bases lying between them. CDR3 amino acids: CASSLRGRATDTQYF. CDR3 nucleotides: TGTGCCAGCAGCTTACGGGGCAGGGCCACAGATACGCAGTATTTT.

This clonotype has ten or more counts. The gene calls are TRBV5-1 and TRBJ2-5; the D gene could be TRBD1 or TRBD2 (6 bases each). The germline CDR1 and CDR2 sequences are SGHRS and YFSETQ. V lost 3 bases and J 3 bases, leaving 15 bases between the germline ends. This CDR3 is built from 15 residues. The CDR3 reads CASSSGAFTEETQYF. The DNA for the CDR3 is TGCGCCAGCAGCTCGGGGGCTTTCACAGAAGAGACCCAGTACTTC.

This clonotype has at least ten counts. This chain uses TRBV20-1 with TRBJ2-3, with D possibly matching TRBD2 (6 bases). Germline V gene sequence: CDR1 DFQATT, CDR2 SNEGSKA (reference sequence). Trimming removed 3 bases from V and 10 bases from J, with 17 bases in between. This CDR3 is 13 amino acids long. This CDR3 is CSASLSGREAQYF. DNA for the CDR3: TGCAGTGCTAGCCTGTCAGGGCGGGAAGCGCAGTATTTT.

The V gene is TRBV7-8, the J gene TRBJ2-7, with TRBD2 identical over 16 bases. This CDR3 has 16 residues. Germline CDR1 SGHVS, CDR2 FQNEAQ. The junction had 7 bases not matched to a gene; V was cut back by 4 bases and J by 7 bases. CDR3 bases: TGTGCCAGCAGCTCGGGGCCGGGACTAGCGGGAGGGGAGCAGTACTTC. Protein product: CASSSGPGLAGGEQYF.

This clonotype was found many times. The rearrangement links TRBV11-2 to TRBJ2-7, with 8 bases matching TRBD2. V lost 4 bases, J lost 4 bases, and 6 bases stayed unmatched. The length of the CDR3 is 14 residues. Germline-derived CDR1 and CDR2 are SGHAT and FQNNGV. CDR3 bases: TGTGCCAGCAGCTGGCCAGCGGGAGCTTACGAGCAGTACTTC. Amino acids: CASSWPAGAYEQYF.

This clonotype has just a few counts. The chain employs TRBV5-1 and TRBJ2-5; 8 bases line up with TRBD1. The V segment lost 0 bases and the J segment 2 bases; nucleotides outside the gene matches: 3. CDR1 SGHRS and CDR2 YFSETQ come from the germline V gene. This CDR3 region has 15 residues. This CDR3 is CASSLADRVQETQYF. In nucleotides, the CDR3 is TGCGCCAGCAGCTTGGCGGACAGGGTACAAGAGACCCAGTACTTC.